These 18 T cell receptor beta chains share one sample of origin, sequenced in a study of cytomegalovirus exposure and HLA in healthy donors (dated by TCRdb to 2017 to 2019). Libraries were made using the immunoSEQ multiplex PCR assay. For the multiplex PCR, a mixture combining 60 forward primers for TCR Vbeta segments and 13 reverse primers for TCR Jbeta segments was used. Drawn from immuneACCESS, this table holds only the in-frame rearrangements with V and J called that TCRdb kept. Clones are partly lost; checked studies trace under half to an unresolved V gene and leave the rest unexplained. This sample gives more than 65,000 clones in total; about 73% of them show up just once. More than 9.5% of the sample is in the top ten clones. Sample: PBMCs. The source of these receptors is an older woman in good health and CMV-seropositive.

CDR3: CASSLTSGDYNEQFF. CDR3 sequence (DNA): TGTGCCAGTTCCCTTACTAGCGGGGACTACAATGAGCAGTTCTTC. This chain uses TRBV18 with TRBJ2-1; 10 bases agree with TRBD2. J gave up 3 bases and V 9 bases, and 8 bases lay outside the gene matches. In germline, CDR1 is KGHSH, CDR2 LQKENI. This CDR3 is built from 15 residues.

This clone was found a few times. The chain's CDR3 is CASTKRPGIDTIYF. The DNA of the CDR3 is TGTGCCAGTACCAAGAGGCCAGGGATAGACACCATATATTTT. V is TRBV19 and J is TRBJ1-3, with a tentative D call TRBD1 (5 bases). This CDR3 is built from 14 residues. V lost 7 bases, J lost 8 bases, and 18 bases lay in between. Germline V gene sequence: CDR1 LNHDA, CDR2 SQIVND (reference sequence). The whole variable domain, remainder taken from reference TRBV19 and TRBJ1-3, is DGGITQSPKYLFRKEGQNVTLSCEQNLNHDAMYWYRQDPGQGLRLIYYSQIVNDFQKGDIAEGYSVSREKKESFPLTVTSAQKNPTAFYLCASTKRPGIDTIYFGEGSWLTVV.

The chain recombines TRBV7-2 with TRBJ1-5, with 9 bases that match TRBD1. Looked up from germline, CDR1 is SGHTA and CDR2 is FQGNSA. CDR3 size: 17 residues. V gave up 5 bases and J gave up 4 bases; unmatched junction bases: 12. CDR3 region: CASSQHGQGIWNQPQHF. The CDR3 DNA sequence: TGTGCCAGCAGCCAACATGGACAGGGGATTTGGAATCAGCCCCAGCATTTT.

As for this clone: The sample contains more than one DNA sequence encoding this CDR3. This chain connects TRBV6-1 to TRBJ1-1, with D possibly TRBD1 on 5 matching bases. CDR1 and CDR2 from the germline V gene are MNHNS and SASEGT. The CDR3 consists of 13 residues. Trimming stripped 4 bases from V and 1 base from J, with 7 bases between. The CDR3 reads CASSGQGNTEAFF. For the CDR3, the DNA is TGTGCCAGCAGTGGGCAGGGGAACACTGAAGCTTTCTTT.

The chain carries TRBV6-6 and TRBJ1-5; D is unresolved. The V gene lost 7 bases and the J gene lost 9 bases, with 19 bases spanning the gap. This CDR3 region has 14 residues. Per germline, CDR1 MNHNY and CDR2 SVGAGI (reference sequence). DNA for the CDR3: TGTGCCAGCACATACCGGGAACCCGGAGGGCCCCAGCATTTT. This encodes CASTYREPGGPQHF.

The CDR3 sequence is CASSHRGGRADTQYF. In DNA, the CDR3 is TGTGCCAGCAGCCATCGGGGGGGCCGGGCAGATACGCAGTATTTT. The rearrangement uses TRBV7-2 and TRBJ2-3, with 8 nucleotides matching TRBD2. The length of the CDR3 is 15 residues. V gave up 5 bases and J gave up 4 bases; unmatched junction bases: 8. Germline lookup yields CDR1 SGHTA and CDR2 FQGNSA.

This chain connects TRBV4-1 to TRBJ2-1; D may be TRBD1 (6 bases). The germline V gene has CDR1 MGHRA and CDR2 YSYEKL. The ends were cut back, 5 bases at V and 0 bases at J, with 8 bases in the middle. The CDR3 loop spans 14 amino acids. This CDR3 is CASSIGGSYNEQFF. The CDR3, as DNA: TGCGCCAGCAGCATAGGGGGCTCCTACAATGAGCAGTTCTTC.

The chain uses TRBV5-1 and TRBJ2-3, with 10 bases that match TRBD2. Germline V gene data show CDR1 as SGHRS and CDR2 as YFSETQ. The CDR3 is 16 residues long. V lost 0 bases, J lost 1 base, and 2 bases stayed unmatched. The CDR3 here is CASSLDLAGGTDTQYF. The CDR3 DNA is TGCGCCAGCAGCTTGGATCTAGCGGGGGGCACAGATACGCAGTATTTT.

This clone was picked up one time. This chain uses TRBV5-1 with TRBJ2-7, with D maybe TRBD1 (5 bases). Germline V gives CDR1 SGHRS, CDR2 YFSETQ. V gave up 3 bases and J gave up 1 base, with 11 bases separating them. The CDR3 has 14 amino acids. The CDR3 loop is CASSWMDTSYEQYF. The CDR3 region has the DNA TGCGCCAGCAGCTGGATGGACACGTCCTACGAGCAGTACTTC.

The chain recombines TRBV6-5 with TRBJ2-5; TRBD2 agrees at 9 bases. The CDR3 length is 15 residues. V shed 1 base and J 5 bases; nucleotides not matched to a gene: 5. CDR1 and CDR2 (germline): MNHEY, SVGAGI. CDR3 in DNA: TGTGCCAGCAGTTACTGGCGGGGGGGTAAGGAGACCCAGTACTTC. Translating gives CASSYWRGGKETQYF.

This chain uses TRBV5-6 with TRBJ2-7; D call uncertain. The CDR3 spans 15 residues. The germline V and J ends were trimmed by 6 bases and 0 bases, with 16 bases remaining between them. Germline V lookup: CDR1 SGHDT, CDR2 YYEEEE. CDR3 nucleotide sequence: TGTGCCAGCAACGAAGGTCCTCCGGGCTCCTACGAGCAGTACTTC. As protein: CASNEGPPGSYEQYF.

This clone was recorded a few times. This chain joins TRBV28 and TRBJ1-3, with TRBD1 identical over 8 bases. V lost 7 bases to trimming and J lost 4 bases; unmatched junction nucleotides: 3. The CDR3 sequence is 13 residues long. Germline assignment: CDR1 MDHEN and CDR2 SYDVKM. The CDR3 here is CASKTGVGNTIYF. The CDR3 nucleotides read TGTGCCAGCAAGACAGGGGTAGGAAACACCATATATTTT.

CDR3 in DNA: TGTGCCTGGAGTGTAGGCCGGGATAATGAAAAACTGTTTTTT. This codes for CAWSVGRDNEKLFF. The V call is TRBV30, the J call TRBJ1-4; D uncertain. Trimming cost V 0 bases and J 4 bases, with 9 bases left between them. Germline V gene lookup returns CDR1 GTSNPN and CDR2 SVGIG (reference sequence). The CDR3 runs 14 residues. Complete variable domain (other parts from reference TRBV30 and TRBJ1-4): SQTIHQWPATLVQPVGSPLSLECTVEGTSNPNLYWYRQAAGRGLQLLFYSVGIGQISSEVPQNLSASRPQDRQFILSSKKLLLSDSGFYLCAWSVGRDNEKLFFGSGTQLSVL.

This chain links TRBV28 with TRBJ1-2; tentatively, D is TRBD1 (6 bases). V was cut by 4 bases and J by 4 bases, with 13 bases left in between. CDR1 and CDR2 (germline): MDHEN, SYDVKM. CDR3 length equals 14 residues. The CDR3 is CASSSAGESYGYTF. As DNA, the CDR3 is TGTGCCAGCAGTTCCGCAGGGGAAAGCTATGGCTACACCTTC.

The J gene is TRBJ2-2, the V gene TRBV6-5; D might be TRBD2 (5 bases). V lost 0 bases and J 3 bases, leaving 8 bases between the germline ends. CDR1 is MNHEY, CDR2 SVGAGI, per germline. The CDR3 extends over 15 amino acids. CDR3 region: CASSYSLAYTGELFF. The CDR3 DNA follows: TGTGCCAGCAGTTACTCGTTAGCGTACACCGGGGAGCTGTTTTTT.

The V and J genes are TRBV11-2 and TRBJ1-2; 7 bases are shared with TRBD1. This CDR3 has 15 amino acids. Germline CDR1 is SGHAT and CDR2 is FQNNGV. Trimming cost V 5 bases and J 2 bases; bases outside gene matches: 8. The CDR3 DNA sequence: TGTGCCAGCAGCCGCACCCCGACAGGGAACTATGGCTACACCTTC. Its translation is CASSRTPTGNYGYTF. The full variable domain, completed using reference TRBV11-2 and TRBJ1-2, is EAGVAQSPRYKIIEKRQSVAFWCNPISGHATLYWYQQILGQGPKLLIQFQNNGVVDDSQLPKDRFSAERLKGVDSTLKIQPAKLEDSAVYLCASSRTPTGNYGYTFGSGTRLTVV.

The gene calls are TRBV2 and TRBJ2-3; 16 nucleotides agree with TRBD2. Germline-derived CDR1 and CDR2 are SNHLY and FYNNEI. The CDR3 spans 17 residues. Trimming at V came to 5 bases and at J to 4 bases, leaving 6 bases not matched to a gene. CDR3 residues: CASSPGTSGGASDTQYF. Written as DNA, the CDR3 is TGTGCCAGCAGTCCCGGGACTAGCGGGGGGGCCTCAGATACGCAGTATTTT.

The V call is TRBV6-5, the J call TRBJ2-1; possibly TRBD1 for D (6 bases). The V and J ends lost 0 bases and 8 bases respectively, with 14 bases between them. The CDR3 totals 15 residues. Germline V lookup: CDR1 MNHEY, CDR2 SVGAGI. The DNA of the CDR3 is TGTGCCAGCAGTTACTCGCCAGGGGTATCAGATGAGCAGTTCTTC. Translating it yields CASSYSPGVSDEQFF.